The 16 T cell receptor beta chains below all came from one sample that was sequenced in a study of blood T cell repertoires in COVID-19. TCRdb keeps only in-frame clones here, not all; method: immunoSEQ multiplex PCR. The sample has approximately 350,000 clones; more than 75% are singletons. The sequencing input was peripheral blood. Source of these receptors: a woman aged 45-59 years with COVID-19, enrolled during active disease.

V and J are TRBV4-1 and TRBJ2-7, with a tentative D call TRBD1 (6 bases). The CDR3 extends over 15 amino acids. Germline assignment: CDR1 MGHRA and CDR2 YSYEKL. V lost 1 base and J 0 bases, leaving 10 bases between the germline ends. This CDR3 reads CASSQVGADSYEQYF. The CDR3, as DNA: TGCGCCAGCAGCCAAGTGGGGGCAGACTCCTACGAGCAGTACTTC.

The chain is built from TRBV19 and TRBJ1-2; 7 nucleotides line up with TRBD1. Germline V CDR1 and CDR2: LNHDA, SQIVND (reference sequence). V dropped 4 bases and J dropped 0; count of bases not matched to a gene: 2. The CDR3 is 14 residues long. The CDR3 reads CASSTGTANYGYTF. In DNA, the CDR3 is TGTGCCAGTAGTACCGGGACAGCTAACTATGGCTACACCTTC.

The rearrangement links TRBV11-3 to TRBJ2-3; 16 nucleotides align to TRBD2. The germline CDR1 and CDR2 sequences are SGHNT and YENEEA. The CDR3 sequence is 19 residues long. V shed 1 base, J shed 2 bases, and the junction held 6 bases outside the gene matches. The CDR3 nucleotides are TGTGCCAGCAGCTTAGTTAGGGGACTAGCGGGAGGGAACACAGATACGCAGTATTTT. Its translation is CASSLVRGLAGGNTDTQYF.

The chain employs TRBV4-2 and TRBJ2-1; D ambiguous. In germline, CDR1 is LGHNA, CDR2 YNFKEQ. The CDR3 is made up of 13 amino acids. V shed 3 bases and J shed 7 bases, with 10 bases lying between them. The chain's CDR3 is CASSQEPRNEQFF. The CDR3 bases are TGTGCCAGCAGCCAGGAACCTAGGAATGAGCAGTTCTTC.

The V gene is TRBV15, the J gene TRBJ1-3; D is undetermined. This CDR3 has 15 residues. The V end was cut by 5 bases, the J end by 4 bases, with 15 bases between. Per the germline V gene, CDR1 is LNHNV and CDR2 is YYDKDF (reference sequence). The CDR3 region is CATSDTPGKGNTIYF. For the CDR3, the DNA is TGTGCCACCAGCGATACACCGGGAAAGGGAAACACCATATATTTT. The variable domain in full, with the rest retrieved from reference TRBV15 and TRBJ1-3, is DAMVIQNPRYQVTQFGKPVTLSCSQTLNHNVMYWYQQKSSQAPKLLFHYYDKDFNNEADTPDNFQSRRPNTSFCFLDIRSPGLGDTAMYLCATSDTPGKGNTIYFGEGSWLTVV.

V is TRBV5-4 and J is TRBJ2-1; D is unresolved. Trimming took 1 base from V and 0 from J, leaving 8 bases between them. The CDR3 extends over 15 amino acids. Germline values: CDR1 SGHNT, CDR2 YYREEE (reference sequence). The CDR3 sequence: CASSLNPSSYNEQFF. The CDR3 DNA reads as TGTGCCAGCAGCTTGAACCCTAGCTCCTACAATGAGCAGTTCTTC.

The sample holds one count of this clone. This rearrangement joins TRBV11-1 to TRBJ2-3, with 10 bases fitting TRBD2. CDR1 and CDR2 from the germline V gene are SGHAT and FQDESV (reference sequence). The length of the CDR3 is 16 residues. Trimming at V came to 2 bases and at J to 5 bases, leaving 7 bases not matched to a gene. The chain's CDR3 is CASSLRERLAGDTQYF. CDR3 nucleotide sequence: TGTGCCAGCAGCTTAAGGGAGAGACTAGCGGGAGATACGCAGTATTTT.

This sequence joins TRBV6-5 and TRBJ2-5; 7 bases are a match to TRBD2. Losses at the gene ends were 2 bases for V and 9 bases for J; bases not matched to a gene: 9. Germline V gene sequence: CDR1 MNHEY, CDR2 SVGAGI. The CDR3 sequence is 14 residues long. The DNA of the CDR3 is TGTGCCAGCAGTTACGGACTCGTGGCGGGGGCCCAGTACTTC. Encoded protein: CASSYGLVAGAQYF.

The chain carries TRBV3-1 (or the pseudogene TRBV3-2) and TRBJ2-2; 10 nucleotides match TRBD2. V dropped 1 base and J dropped 5; count of bases not matched to a gene: 10. Germline V CDR1 and CDR2: LGHDT, YNNKEL (reference sequence). The CDR3 is 18 residues long. The DNA for the CDR3 is TGTGCCAGCAGCCAAGTTAGGCTAGCGGGAGTAGGTACCGGGGAGCTGTTTTTT. Its protein is CASSQVRLAGVGTGELFF.

The rearrangement links TRBV5-6 to TRBJ2-2; TRBD1 might be the D (6 bases). Germline V gene data show CDR1 as SGHDT and CDR2 as YYEEEE. V lost 2 bases, J lost 4 bases, and 12 bases lay in between. The CDR3 is 15 residues long. CDR3 sequence reads: CASSLRGWGTGELFF. Here the CDR3 DNA reads TGTGCCAGCAGCTTAAGGGGGTGGGGCACCGGGGAGCTGTTTTTT.

This clone has just one count. Within the sample, other DNA sequences also encode this same CDR3. V and J are TRBV6-5 and TRBJ1-1; D is ambiguous. Germline CDR1 MNHEY, CDR2 SVGAGI. The CDR3 is made up of 15 amino acids. CDR3: CASRSHGETNTEAFF. The CDR3 region has the DNA TGTGCTAGCCGGAGTCATGGAGAAACGAACACTGAAGCTTTCTTT.

The chain combines TRBV19 with TRBJ1-4, with 7 positions matching TRBD1. V shed 7 bases, J shed 6 bases, and the junction held 11 bases outside the gene matches. Germline loops: CDR1 LNHDA, CDR2 SQIVND (reference sequence). The CDR3 sequence is 15 residues long. CDR3 residues: CASKLGTAVYEKLFF. In DNA, the CDR3 is TGTGCCAGTAAACTAGGGACAGCGGTTTATGAAAAACTGTTTTTT.

This clone was observed once. The gene calls are TRBV19 and TRBJ2-1; 7 bases agree with TRBD1. Germline V gene data show CDR1 as LNHDA and CDR2 as SQIVND (reference sequence). CDR3 size: 19 residues. The CDR3 DNA reads as TGTGGCACAAAAAAGTTTGGGGCTTTCGACAGGGTCTTGGTGAATGAGCAGTTCTTC. Residues: CGTKKFGAFDRVLVNEQFF.

The rearrangement uses TRBV11-3 and TRBJ2-1, with TRBD1 as a possible D gene (5 bases). Trimming stripped 7 bases from V and 7 bases from J, with 20 bases between. Germline V gene data show CDR1 as SGHNT and CDR2 as YENEEA. The CDR3 is 15 amino acids. This CDR3 reads CASTSRGRGSNEQFF. Here the CDR3 DNA reads TGTGCCAGCACCAGTCGTGGAAGGGGTTCGAATGAGCAGTTCTTC.

V and J are TRBV6-7 and TRBJ1-1; D is perhaps TRBD1 (5 bases). TRBV6-7 is an open reading frame, and its role is uncertain. Trimming stripped 0 bases from V and 4 bases from J, with 18 bases between. CDR3 length: 17 residues. As DNA, the CDR3 is TGTGCCAGCAGTTACTCTTCCGACAGACCAACGGGCACTGAAGCTTTCTTT. Encoded protein: CASSYSSDRPTGTEAFF.

The V gene is TRBV12-5, the J gene TRBJ2-5; 8 bases fit TRBD1. Losses at the gene ends were 6 bases for V and 6 bases for J; bases not matched to a gene: 12. The CDR3 runs to 15 residues. Per the germline V gene, CDR1 is LGHNT and CDR2 is FRNRAP. The CDR3 DNA follows: TGTGCTAGTGGACGCGGACAGGGCTCTCGGCAGACCCAGTACTTC. Amino acids: CASGRGQGSRQTQYF.